Each of the 10 T cell receptor beta chains below was sequenced from the same sample in a study of blood T cell repertoires in COVID-19. The table came from immunoSEQ multiplex PCR; TCRdb's copy has only in-frame clones and leaves some out. Here the sample spans 150,000 or so clones, about 90% being singletons. Sequencing was done on a sample of peripheral blood. These receptors were taken from a man aged 50 to 59 with acute or convalescent COVID-19.

The chain is built from TRBV28 and TRBJ1-2; tentatively, D is TRBD1 (6 bases). V lost 5 bases and J 4 bases, leaving 14 bases between the germline ends. Germline-derived CDR1 and CDR2 are MDHEN and SYDVKM. The CDR3 spans 14 residues. CDR3 bases: TGTGCCAGCAGTCGAAGGGGGTACGTCTATGGCTACACCTTC. This codes for CASSRRGYVYGYTF.

The chain recombines TRBV19 with TRBJ1-5; 7 bases match TRBD1. V was clipped by 1 base and J by 4 bases; unmatched bases: 13. The CDR3 length is 18 residues. Germline values: CDR1 LNHDA, CDR2 SQIVND (reference sequence). The CDR3 loop reads CASSIAPRGTGVNQPQHF. The CDR3 DNA sequence: TGTGCCAGTAGTATAGCCCCGAGGGGCACAGGGGTTAATCAGCCCCAGCATTTT. Full variable domain (remainder filled in from reference TRBV19 and TRBJ1-5): DGGITQSPKYLFRKEGQNVTLSCEQNLNHDAMYWYRQDPGQGLRLIYYSQIVNDFQKGDIAEGYSVSREKKESFPLTVTSAQKNPTAFYLCASSIAPRGTGVNQPQHFGDGTRLSIL.

V gene TRBV11-3 combines with J gene TRBJ2-3; possible D gene TRBD2, 5 bases. The CDR3 length is 14 residues. The germline V and J ends were trimmed by 5 bases and 0 bases, with 9 bases remaining between them. The germline gives CDR1 SGHNT, CDR2 YENEEA. The CDR3 is CASSPSGSTDTQYF. CDR3 in DNA: TGTGCCAGCAGCCCCTCGGGGAGCACAGATACGCAGTATTTT.

The V call is TRBV24-1, the J call TRBJ1-1, with 7 bases lining up with TRBD1. Looked up from germline, CDR1 is KGHDR and CDR2 is SFDVKD. This CDR3 spans 12 amino acids. With V trimmed by 7 bases and J by 7 bases, 5 bases remained unmatched. This CDR3 reads CATRDNRGEAFF. As DNA, the CDR3 is TGTGCCACCAGAGACAACAGGGGTGAAGCTTTCTTT.

The V and J genes are TRBV3-1 (or the pseudogene TRBV3-2) and TRBJ2-1, with 9 bases lining up with TRBD2. The germline CDR1 and CDR2 sequences are LGHDT and YNNKEL (reference sequence). The CDR3 runs 15 residues. V trimming: 0 bases; J trimming: 5 bases; junction bases outside the gene matches: 2. This CDR3 reads CASSQDSGGHNEQFF. CDR3 in DNA: TGTGCCAGCAGCCAAGATAGCGGGGGCCACAATGAGCAGTTCTTC.

The chain carries TRBV28 and TRBJ2-7; TRBD1 agrees at 7 bases. The CDR3 runs to 13 residues. Germline CDR1 MDHEN, CDR2 SYDVKM. The trim removed 5 bases at V and 4 bases at J, leaving 5 bases unmatched. The CDR3 reads CASSPPGQYEQYF. CDR3 bases: TGTGCCAGCAGTCCACCGGGACAGTACGAGCAGTACTTC.

The V call is TRBV2, the J call TRBJ2-1; D may be TRBD1 (7 bases). Germline assignment: CDR1 SNHLY and CDR2 FYNNEI. There are 15 residues in the CDR3. The ends were cut back, 2 bases at V and 3 bases at J, with 11 bases in the middle. The CDR3 bases are TGTGCCAGCAGTGAACAGGGGGGTGTCTACAATGAGCAGTTCTTC. It is translated as CASSEQGGVYNEQFF.

The chain is built from TRBV6-5 and TRBJ2-5; D possibly corresponds to TRBD2 (6 bases). This CDR3 region has 14 residues. CDR1 is MNHEY, CDR2 SVGAGI, per germline. V lost 6 bases, J lost 5 bases, and 16 bases lay in between. The CDR3 region has the DNA TGTGCCAGCAGGCGGGACCAGGGTGGGGAGACCCAGTACTTC. This codes for CASRRDQGGETQYF.

Concerning this clone: The sample contains more than one DNA sequence encoding this CDR3. The chain combines TRBV7-9 with TRBJ1-5; 7 positions match TRBD1. This CDR3 has 13 residues. Germline V gene sequence: CDR1 SEHNR, CDR2 FQNEAQ (reference sequence). With 3 bases clipped from V and 4 bases from J, the junction kept 0 bases outside the gene matches. The CDR3 bases are TGTGCCAGCAGCTTGACAGGGAATCAGCCCCAGCATTTT. It encodes CASSLTGNQPQHF. The variable domain in full, with the rest retrieved from reference TRBV7-9 and TRBJ1-5, is DTGVSQNPRHKITKRGQNVTFRCDPISEHNRLYWYRQTLGQGPEFLTYFQNEAQLEKSRLLSDRFSAERPKGSFSTLEIQRTEQGDSAMYLCASSLTGNQPQHFGDGTRLSIL.

The J gene is TRBJ2-1, the V gene TRBV3-1 (or the pseudogene TRBV3-2); 9 nucleotides agree with TRBD2. The V segment lost 0 bases and the J segment 7 bases; nucleotides outside the gene matches: 4. The CDR3 is 15 residues long. The V gene's germline CDR1 is LGHDT and CDR2 YNNKEL (reference sequence). Here the CDR3 reads CASSQDRLAGNEQFF. In DNA form, the CDR3 reads TGTGCCAGCAGCCAAGATAGGCTAGCGGGGAATGAGCAGTTCTTC.